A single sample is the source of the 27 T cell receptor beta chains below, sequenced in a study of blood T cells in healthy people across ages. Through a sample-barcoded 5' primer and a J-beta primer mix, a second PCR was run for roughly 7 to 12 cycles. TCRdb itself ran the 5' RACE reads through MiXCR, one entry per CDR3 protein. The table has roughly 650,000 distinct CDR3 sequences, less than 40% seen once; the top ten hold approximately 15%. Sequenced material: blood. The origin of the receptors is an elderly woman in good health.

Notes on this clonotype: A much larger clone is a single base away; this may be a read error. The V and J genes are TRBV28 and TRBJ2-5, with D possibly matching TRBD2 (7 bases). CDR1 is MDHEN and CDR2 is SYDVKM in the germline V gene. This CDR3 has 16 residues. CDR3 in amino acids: CASSSRVRGATEAQYF. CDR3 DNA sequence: TGTGCCAGCAGTTCGCGCGTCCGGGGGGCCACAGAGGCCCAGTACTTC. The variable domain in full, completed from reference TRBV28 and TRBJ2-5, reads DVKVTQSSRYLVKRTGEKVFLECVQDMDHENMFWYRQDPGLGLRLIYFSYDVKMKEKGDIPEGYSVSREKKERFSLILESASTNQTSMYLCASSSRVRGATEAQYFGPGTRLLVL.

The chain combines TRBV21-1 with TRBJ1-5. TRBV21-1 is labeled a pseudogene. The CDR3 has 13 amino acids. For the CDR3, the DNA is TGTGCCAGCAGCATTACGTGCGATCAGCCCCAGCATTTT. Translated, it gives CASSITCDQPQHF.

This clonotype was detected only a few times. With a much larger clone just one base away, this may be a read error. The CDR3 DNA reads TGCGCCAGCAGCTTGACCGGGCATCCCGGGGCCAAAGAGACCCAGTACTTC. This gives the protein CASSLTGHPGAKETQYF. The chain carries TRBV5-1 and TRBJ2-5, with D perhaps assigned TRBD1 or TRBD2 (5 bases each). This CDR3 spans 17 amino acids. CDR1 SGHRS and CDR2 YFSETQ come from the germline V gene. Deletions cut 1 base from V and 3 bases from J, with 19 bases between.

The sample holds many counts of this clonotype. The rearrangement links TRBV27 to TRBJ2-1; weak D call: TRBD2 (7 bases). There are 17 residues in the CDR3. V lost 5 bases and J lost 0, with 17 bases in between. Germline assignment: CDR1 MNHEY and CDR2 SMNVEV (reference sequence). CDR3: CASSRLSGTSSYNEQFF. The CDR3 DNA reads TGTGCCAGCAGTCGGCTCAGCGGGACAAGCTCCTACAATGAGCAGTTCTTC.

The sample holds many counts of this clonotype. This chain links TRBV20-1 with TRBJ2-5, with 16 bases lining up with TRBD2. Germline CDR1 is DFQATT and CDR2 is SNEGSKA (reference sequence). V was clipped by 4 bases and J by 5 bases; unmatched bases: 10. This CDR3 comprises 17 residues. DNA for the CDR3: TGCAGTGCTACCTTCGGGACTAGCGGGGGGGCAGGGGAGACCCAGTACTTC. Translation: CSATFGTSGGAGETQYF.

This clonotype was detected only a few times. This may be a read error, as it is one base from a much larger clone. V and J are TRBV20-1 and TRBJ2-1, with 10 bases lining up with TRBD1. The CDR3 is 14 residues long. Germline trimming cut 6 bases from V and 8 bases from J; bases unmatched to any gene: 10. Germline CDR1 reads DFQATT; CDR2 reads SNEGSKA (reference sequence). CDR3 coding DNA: TGCAGTGCCGAGGGACAGGGGAGTCGGGATGAGCAGTTCTTC. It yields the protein CSAEGQGSRDEQFF.

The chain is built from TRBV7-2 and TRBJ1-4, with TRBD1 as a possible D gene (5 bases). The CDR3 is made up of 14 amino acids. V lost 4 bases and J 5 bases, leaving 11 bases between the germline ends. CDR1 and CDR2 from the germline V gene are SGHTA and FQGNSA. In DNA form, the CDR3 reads TGTGCCAGCAGCTGGGACGGCTACAATGAAAAACTGTTTTTT. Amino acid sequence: CASSWDGYNEKLFF.

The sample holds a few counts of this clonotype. CDR3 in amino acids: CASSLQGARGQPQHF. The CDR3 nucleotides are TGTGCCAGCAGCCTACAGGGGGCGCGGGGTCAGCCCCAGCATTTT. This chain connects TRBV7-9 to TRBJ1-5; 9 positions agree with TRBD1. V shed 5 bases, J shed 6 bases, and the junction held 8 bases outside the gene matches. This CDR3 comprises 15 residues. Germline-derived CDR1 and CDR2 are SEHNR and FQNEAQ (reference sequence).

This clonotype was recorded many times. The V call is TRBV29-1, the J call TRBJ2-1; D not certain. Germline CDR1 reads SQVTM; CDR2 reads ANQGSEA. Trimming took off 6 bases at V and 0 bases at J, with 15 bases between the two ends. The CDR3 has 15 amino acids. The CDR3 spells CSVSGSLFSYNEQFF. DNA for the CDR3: TGCAGCGTCTCAGGTTCCCTTTTCTCCTACAATGAGCAGTTCTTC.

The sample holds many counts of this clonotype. CDR3 DNA: TGTGCCAGCAGTCCCCCGGACGGGGGCTGGAACTATGGCTACACCTTC. This gives the protein CASSPPDGGWNYGYTF. V and J are TRBV28 and TRBJ1-2; D may be TRBD1 (6 bases). V dropped 5 bases and J dropped 2 bases, with 18 bases sitting between them. This CDR3 comprises 16 residues. Per the germline V gene, CDR1 is MDHEN and CDR2 is SYDVKM.

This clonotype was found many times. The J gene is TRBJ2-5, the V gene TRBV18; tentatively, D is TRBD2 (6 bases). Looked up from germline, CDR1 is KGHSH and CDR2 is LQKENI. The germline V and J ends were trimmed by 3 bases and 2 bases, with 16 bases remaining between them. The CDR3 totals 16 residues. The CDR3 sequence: CASSPRGSVEQETQYF. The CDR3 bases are TGTGCCAGCTCACCTCGGGGGTCTGTGGAGCAAGAGACCCAGTACTTC.

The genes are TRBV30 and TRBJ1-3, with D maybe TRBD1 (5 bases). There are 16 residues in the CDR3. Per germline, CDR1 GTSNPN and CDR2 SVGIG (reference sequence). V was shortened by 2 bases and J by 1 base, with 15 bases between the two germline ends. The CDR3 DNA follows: TGTGCCTGGAGTTCCGGGACCACAATTTCTGGAAACACCATATATTTT. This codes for CAWSSGTTISGNTIYF.

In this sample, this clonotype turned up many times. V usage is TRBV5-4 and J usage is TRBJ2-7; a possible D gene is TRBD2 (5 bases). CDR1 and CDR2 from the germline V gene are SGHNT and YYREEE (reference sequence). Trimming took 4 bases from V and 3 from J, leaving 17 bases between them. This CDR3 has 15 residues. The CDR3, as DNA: TGTGCCAGCAGCCCAACTATCTCCGGGGTCTACGAGCAGTACTTC. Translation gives CASSPTISGVYEQYF.

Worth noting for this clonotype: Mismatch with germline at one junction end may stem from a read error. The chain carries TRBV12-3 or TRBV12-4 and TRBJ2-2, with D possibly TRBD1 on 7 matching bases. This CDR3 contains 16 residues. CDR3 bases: TGTGCCAGCAGTTTAGGGAGGGGGCGTAGCACCGGGGAGCGGTTTTTT. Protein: CASSLGRGRSTGERFF.

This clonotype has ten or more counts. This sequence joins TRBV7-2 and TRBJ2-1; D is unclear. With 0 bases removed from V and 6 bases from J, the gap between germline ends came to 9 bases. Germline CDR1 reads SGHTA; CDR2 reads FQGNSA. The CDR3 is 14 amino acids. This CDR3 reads CASSLAPASNEQFF. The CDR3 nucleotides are TGTGCCAGCAGCTTAGCGCCGGCAAGCAATGAGCAGTTCTTC.

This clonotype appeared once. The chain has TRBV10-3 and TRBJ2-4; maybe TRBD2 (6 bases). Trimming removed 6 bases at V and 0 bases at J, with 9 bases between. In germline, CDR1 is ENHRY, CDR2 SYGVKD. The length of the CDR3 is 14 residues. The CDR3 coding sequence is TGTGCCATCAGCGGGACTCTAGCCAAAAACATTCAGTACTTC. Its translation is CAISGTLAKNIQYF.

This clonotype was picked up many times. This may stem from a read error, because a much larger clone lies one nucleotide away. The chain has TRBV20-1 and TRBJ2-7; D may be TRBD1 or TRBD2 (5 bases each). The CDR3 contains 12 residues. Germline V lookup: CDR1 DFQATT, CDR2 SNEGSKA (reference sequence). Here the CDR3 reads CRARGRAYEQYF. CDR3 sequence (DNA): TGCAGGGCTCGGGGCAGAGCCTACGAGCAGTACTTC.

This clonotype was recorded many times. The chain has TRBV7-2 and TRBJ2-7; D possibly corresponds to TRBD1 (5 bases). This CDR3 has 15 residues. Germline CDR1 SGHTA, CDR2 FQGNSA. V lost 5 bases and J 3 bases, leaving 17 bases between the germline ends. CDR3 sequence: CASSVTQGILYEQYF. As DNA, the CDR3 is TGTGCCAGCAGCGTAACTCAGGGAATCCTCTACGAGCAGTACTTC.

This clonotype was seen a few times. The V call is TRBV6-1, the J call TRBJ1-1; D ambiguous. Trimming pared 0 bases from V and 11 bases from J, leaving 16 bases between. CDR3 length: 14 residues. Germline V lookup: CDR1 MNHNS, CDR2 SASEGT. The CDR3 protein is CASSEAGVSIQAFF. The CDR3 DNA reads TGTGCCAGCAGTGAAGCGGGTGTCTCCATCCAGGCTTTCTTT.

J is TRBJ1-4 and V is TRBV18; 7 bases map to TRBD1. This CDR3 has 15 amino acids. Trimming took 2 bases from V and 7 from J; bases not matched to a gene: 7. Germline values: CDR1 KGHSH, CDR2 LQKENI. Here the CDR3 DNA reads TGTGCCAGCTCACCAACAGGGGCCGCAGGTGAAAAACTGTTTTTT. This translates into CASSPTGAAGEKLFF.

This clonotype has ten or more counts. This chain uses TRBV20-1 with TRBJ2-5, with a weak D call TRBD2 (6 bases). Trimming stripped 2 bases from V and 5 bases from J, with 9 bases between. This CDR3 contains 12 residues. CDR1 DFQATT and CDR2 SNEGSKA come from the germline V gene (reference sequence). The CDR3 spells CSARTSWETQYF. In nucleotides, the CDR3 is TGCAGTGCTAGAACTAGCTGGGAGACCCAGTACTTC.

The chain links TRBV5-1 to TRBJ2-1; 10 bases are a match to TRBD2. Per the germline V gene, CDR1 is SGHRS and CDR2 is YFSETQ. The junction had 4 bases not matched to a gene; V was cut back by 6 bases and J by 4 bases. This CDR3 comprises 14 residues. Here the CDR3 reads CASTLAGGYNEQFF. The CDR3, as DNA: TGCGCCAGCACCTTAGCGGGAGGATACAATGAGCAGTTCTTC.

The CDR3 is CSARDRRGYNEQFF. The CDR3 DNA follows: TGCAGTGCTAGAGATCGCAGGGGATACAATGAGCAGTTCTTC. This sequence joins TRBV20-1 and TRBJ2-1, with D possibly matching TRBD1 (6 bases). Germline V lookup: CDR1 DFQATT, CDR2 SNEGSKA (reference sequence). The V end was cut by 0 bases, the J end by 4 bases, with 10 bases between. The CDR3 contains 14 residues.

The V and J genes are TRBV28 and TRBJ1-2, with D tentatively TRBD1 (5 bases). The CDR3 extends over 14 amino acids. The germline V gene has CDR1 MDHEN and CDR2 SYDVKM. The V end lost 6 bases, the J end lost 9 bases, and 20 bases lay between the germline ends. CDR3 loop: CASSRSGTVKSYTF. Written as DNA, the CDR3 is TGTGCCAGCAGCCGTTCCGGGACGGTCAAAAGCTACACCTTC.

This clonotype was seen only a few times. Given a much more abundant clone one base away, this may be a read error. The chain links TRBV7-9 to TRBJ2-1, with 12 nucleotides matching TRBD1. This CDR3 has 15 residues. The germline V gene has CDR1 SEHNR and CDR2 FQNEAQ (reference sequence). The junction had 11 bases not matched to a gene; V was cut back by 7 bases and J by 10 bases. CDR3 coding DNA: TGTGCCAGCAACGGACCGGGACAGGGGGCAGGGGAGCAGTTCTTC. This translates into CASNGPGQGAGEQFF.

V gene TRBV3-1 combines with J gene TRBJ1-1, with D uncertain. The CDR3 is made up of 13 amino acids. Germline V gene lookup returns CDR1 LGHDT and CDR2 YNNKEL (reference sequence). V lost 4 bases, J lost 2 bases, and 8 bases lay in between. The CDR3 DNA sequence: TGTGCCAGCAGCCCACAAATTAACACTGAAGCTTTCTTT. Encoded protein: CASSPQINTEAFF.

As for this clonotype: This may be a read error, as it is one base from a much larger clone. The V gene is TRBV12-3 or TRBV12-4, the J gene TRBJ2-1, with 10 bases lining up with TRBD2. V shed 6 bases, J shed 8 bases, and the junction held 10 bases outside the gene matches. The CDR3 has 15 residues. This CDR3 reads CASSRAGGPGDEQFF. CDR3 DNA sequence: TGTGCCAGCAGCCGAGCGGGGGGGCCGGGCGATGAGCAGTTCTTC.